The 7 T cell receptor beta chains reported below all come from one sample, sequenced in a study of Ad26.COV2.S vaccination and SARS-CoV-2 variants. Using immunoSEQ multiplex PCR, the repertoire was profiled, and TCRdb retains in-frame clones only, with some absent. The repertoire holds hundreds of thousands of clones, 80% to 90% seen once, with around 10% in the top ten. The sample's treatment: about 20 received Ad26.COV2.S at low or high dose, single or two shots; five or six received placebo; per-sample allocation not given. Sampling was performed 63 days after the first vaccine or placebo injection. The specimen was peripheral blood, collected in a trial of Ad26.COV2.S vaccine versus placebo. The receptors were sampled from a person between 18 and 65 years old who received the Ad26.COV2.S COVID-19 vaccine or a placebo.

This chain connects TRBV24-1 to TRBJ2-1, with 9 bases identical to TRBD1. Germline loops: CDR1 KGHDR, CDR2 SFDVKD. V dropped 7 bases and J dropped 8; count of bases not matched to a gene: 11. This CDR3 has 15 residues. The DNA of the CDR3 is TGTGCCACCAGGCCGGGACAGGGAGTAAAGGATGAGCAGTTCTTC. Translation gives CATRPGQGVKDEQFF.

CDR3 DNA sequence: TGTGCCAACCAGCTGCCAGCTATGGTCGGCTACACCTTC. Its protein product is CANQLPAMVGYTF. The rearrangement joins TRBV11-2 to TRBJ1-2; D unresolved. The CDR3 contains 13 residues. CDR1 and CDR2 (germline): SGHAT, FQNNGV. The ends were cut back, 10 bases at V and 8 bases at J, with 20 bases in the middle.

This clone was seen once. V is TRBV13 and J is TRBJ2-7; D not certain. The CDR3 runs 13 residues. CDR1 PRHDT and CDR2 FYEKMQ come from the germline V gene (reference sequence). Trimming removed 4 bases from V and 0 bases from J, with 7 bases in between. The CDR3 DNA reads as TGTGCCAGCAGCTCGCTAGACTCCTACGAGCAGTACTTC. It encodes CASSSLDSYEQYF.

The chain links TRBV11-1 to TRBJ2-7; 9 positions match TRBD1. Germline V gene sequence: CDR1 SGHAT, CDR2 FQDESV (reference sequence). The V gene end was trimmed by 1 base and the J gene end by 5 bases; junction bases not matched to a gene: 6. This CDR3 spans 15 amino acids. For the CDR3, the DNA is TGTGCCAGCAGCTTAGTGGGACAGGGCATCCACGAGCAGTACTTC. Translation: CASSLVGQGIHEQYF.

The chain couples TRBV28 to TRBJ1-5; D is uncertain. The V end was cut by 7 bases, the J end by 7 bases, with 20 bases between. CDR1 MDHEN and CDR2 SYDVKM come from the germline V gene. CDR3 size: 15 residues. The CDR3 DNA reads as TGTGCCAGCACCCTCGTCCGGACTCATCCCCAGCCCCAGCATTTT. Amino acid sequence: CASTLVRTHPQPQHF.

The chain joins TRBV13 to TRBJ1-2; the match to TRBD1 covers 8 bases. Per germline, CDR1 PRHDT and CDR2 FYEKMQ (reference sequence). The V segment lost 5 bases and the J segment 8 bases; nucleotides outside the gene matches: 16. The CDR3 totals 16 residues. The CDR3 sequence: CASSTRGGQGTGGYTF. The CDR3 nucleotides are TGTGCCAGCAGCACACGAGGTGGACAGGGAACAGGGGGCTACACCTTC.

The chain links TRBV28 to TRBJ2-3, with 7 bases lining up with TRBD2. Germline CDR1 is MDHEN and CDR2 is SYDVKM. This CDR3 spans 15 amino acids. Trimming at V came to 6 bases and at J to 0 bases, leaving 6 bases not matched to a gene. This CDR3 reads CASSRGLGSTDTQYF. CDR3 bases: TGTGCCAGCAGCCGCGGACTAGGAAGCACAGATACGCAGTATTTT.